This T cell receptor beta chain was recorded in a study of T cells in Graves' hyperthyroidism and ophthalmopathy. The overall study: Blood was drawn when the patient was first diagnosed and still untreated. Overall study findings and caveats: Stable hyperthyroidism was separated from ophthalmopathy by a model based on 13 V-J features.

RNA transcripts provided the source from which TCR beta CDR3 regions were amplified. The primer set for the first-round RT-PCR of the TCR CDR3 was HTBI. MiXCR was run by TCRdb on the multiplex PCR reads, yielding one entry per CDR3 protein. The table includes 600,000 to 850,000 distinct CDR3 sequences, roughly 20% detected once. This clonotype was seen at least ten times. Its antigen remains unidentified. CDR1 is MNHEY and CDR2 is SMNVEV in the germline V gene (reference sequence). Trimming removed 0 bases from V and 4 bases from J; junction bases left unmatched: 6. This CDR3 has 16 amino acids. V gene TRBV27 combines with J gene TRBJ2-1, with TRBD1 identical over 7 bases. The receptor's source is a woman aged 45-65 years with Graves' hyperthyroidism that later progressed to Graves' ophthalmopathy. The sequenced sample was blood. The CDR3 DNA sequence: TGTGCCAGCAGTTTATCAGGGACAGCCGGATACAATGAGCAGTTCTTC. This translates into CASSLSGTAGYNEQFF.